This T cell receptor beta chain emerged from a study of blood T cells in healthy people across ages. Notes on this clonotype: Its antigen is unidentified.

With a J-beta primer mix and a sample-barcoded 5' primer, a second PCR ran about 6 to 11 cycles. TCRdb recomputed calls from the 5' RACE reads with MiXCR, one row per CDR3 protein. In the table there are about 1,800,000 distinct CDR3 sequences, 25% to 30% of which are singletons. Study conclusions and caveats: The study found more naive CD4+ cells and higher diversity in long-lived than aged donors.

Per the germline V gene, CDR1 is DFQATT and CDR2 is SNEGSKA (reference sequence). This CDR3 spans 12 amino acids. This chain uses TRBV20-1 with TRBJ1-2; maybe TRBD1 (5 bases). The TCR was taken from a woman aged 25 to 39 in good health. The sample comprised blood. This CDR3 is CRAPDTGYGYTF. The CDR3 nucleotides are TGCAGGGCCCCAGACACAGGCTATGGCTACACCTTC.